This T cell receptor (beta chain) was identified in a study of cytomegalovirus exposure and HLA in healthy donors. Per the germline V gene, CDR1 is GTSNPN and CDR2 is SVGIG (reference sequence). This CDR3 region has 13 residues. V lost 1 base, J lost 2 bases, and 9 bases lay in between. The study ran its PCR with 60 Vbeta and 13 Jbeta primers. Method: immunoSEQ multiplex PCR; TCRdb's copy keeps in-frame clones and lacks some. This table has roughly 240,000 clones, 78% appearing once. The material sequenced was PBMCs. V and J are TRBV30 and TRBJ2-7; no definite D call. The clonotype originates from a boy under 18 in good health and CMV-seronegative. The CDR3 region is CAWSDGRPYEQYF. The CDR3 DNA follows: TGTGCCTGGAGTGATGGCCGCCCCTACGAGCAGTACTTC.